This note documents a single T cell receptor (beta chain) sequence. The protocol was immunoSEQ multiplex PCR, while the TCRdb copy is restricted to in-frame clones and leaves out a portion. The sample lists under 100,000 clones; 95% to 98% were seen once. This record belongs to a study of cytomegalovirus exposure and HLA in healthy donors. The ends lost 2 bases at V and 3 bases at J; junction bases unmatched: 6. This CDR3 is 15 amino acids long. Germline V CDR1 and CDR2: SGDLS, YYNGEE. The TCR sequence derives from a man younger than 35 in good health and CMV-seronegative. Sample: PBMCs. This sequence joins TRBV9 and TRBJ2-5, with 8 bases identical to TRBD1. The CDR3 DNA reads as TGTGCCAGCAGCGTTTCACAGGGGGGTAAAGAGACCCAGTACTTC. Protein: CASSVSQGGKETQYF.